The 8 T cell receptor beta chains given below trace back to one sample, sequenced in a study of OX40 agonist ivuxolimab in advanced cancers. Clones were sequenced by immunoSEQ multiplex PCR, and TCRdb holds only the in-frame ones, with some missing. The table shows tens of thousands of clones, with about 89% occurring only once. Sequencing used CD4+ or CD8+ T cells sorted from blood, obtained in a trial of the OX40 agonist ivuxolimab. These receptors were obtained from an adult with an advanced solid tumor such as melanoma, head and neck, liver or kidney cancer.

CDR3 in DNA: TGTGCCAGCAGCCTCCCAGGGGGCGATTATGGCTACACCTTC. Translating it yields CASSLPGGDYGYTF. This chain links TRBV7-9 with TRBJ1-2, with TRBD1 identical over 8 bases. Trimming at V came to 5 bases and at J to 5 bases, leaving 7 bases not matched to a gene. CDR1 and CDR2 from the germline V gene are SEHNR and FQNEAQ (reference sequence). The CDR3 length is 14 residues.

J is TRBJ1-5 and V is TRBV10-2; D might be TRBD1 (6 bases). Germline loops: CDR1 WSHSY, CDR2 SAAADI. The CDR3 contains 14 residues. V lost 5 bases, J lost 1 base, and 9 bases lay in between. As DNA, the CDR3 is TGCGCCAGCAGTACAACAGGGAGCAATCAGCCCCAGCATTTT. This translates into CASSTTGSNQPQHF.

J is TRBJ2-7 and V is TRBV27; perhaps TRBD1 as D (6 bases). Germline lookup yields CDR1 MNHEY and CDR2 SMNVEV (reference sequence). With 3 bases removed from V and 5 bases from J, the gap between germline ends came to 14 bases. CDR3 length: 14 residues. The CDR3 here is CASSFRGSGDEQYF. In nucleotides, the CDR3 is TGTGCCAGCAGTTTTAGGGGGAGCGGCGACGAGCAGTACTTC.

This sequence joins TRBV30 and TRBJ1-4, with TRBD1 matching 10 bases. The V gene's germline CDR1 is GTSNPN and CDR2 SVGIG (reference sequence). The CDR3 is 14 residues long. Losses at the gene ends were 5 bases for V and 8 bases for J; bases not matched to a gene: 8. DNA of the CDR3: TGTGCCTGGGCGACAGGGGGCGCCGGGGAAAAACTGTTTTTT. Amino acids: CAWATGGAGEKLFF.

The chain has TRBV4-1 and TRBJ2-6; maybe TRBD1 (5 bases). The CDR3 has 16 amino acids. Trimming removed 2 bases at V and 3 bases at J, with 11 bases between. Germline-derived CDR1 and CDR2 are MGHRA and YSYEKL. The CDR3 sequence: CASSQSQGFGANVLTF. The CDR3 nucleotides are TGCGCCAGCAGCCAATCCCAGGGCTTTGGGGCCAACGTCCTGACTTTC.

This rearrangement joins TRBV5-1 to TRBJ1-6; D not certain. Trimming cost V 1 base and J 0 bases, with 17 bases left between them. CDR1 and CDR2 (germline): SGHRS, YFSETQ. This CDR3 spans 19 amino acids. The CDR3 bases are TGCGCCAGCAGCTTGTTTCTTGTCTCGTCAGGCTCCTATAATTCACCCCTCCACTTT. Its translation: CASSLFLVSSGSYNSPLHF.

CDR3 bases: TGTGCCAGCAGCTTGCGGACAGAGGGGGGGACCCAGTACTTC. Amino acid sequence: CASSLRTEGGTQYF. This sequence joins TRBV11-3 and TRBJ2-5; either TRBD1 or TRBD2 may fit D (6 bases each). The CDR3 length is 14 residues. Germline V gene data show CDR1 as SGHNT and CDR2 as YENEEA. V lost 3 bases and J lost 7, with 15 bases in between.

V is TRBV29-1 and J is TRBJ1-1, with a weak D call TRBD1 (5 bases). CDR3 length equals 13 residues. The germline V gene has CDR1 SQVTM and CDR2 ANQGSEA. Between the trimmed V and J ends, which lost 7 bases and 2 bases, there was a span of 14 bases. The CDR3 nucleotides read TGCAGCGCAAGGACCCAGGGAAACACTGAAGCTTTCTTT. This sequence encodes CSARTQGNTEAFF.